Sequencing of this T cell receptor beta chain was carried out in a study of blood T cell repertoires in COVID-19. Turning to the study itself: Sites across the United States, Italy and Spain contributed samples from acute and convalescent COVID-19. Sample material is recorded as cDNA or gDNA derived from T cells, B-cell-depleted T cells, or PBMCs.

The germline V gene encodes CDR1 SGHKS and CDR2 YYEKEE (reference sequence). The V gene end was trimmed by 4 bases and the J gene end by 6 bases; junction bases not matched to a gene: 12. The CDR3 covers 16 residues. As processed by the authors: Researchers report that nucleated cell counts were estimated from reference gene primer amplification. TCRdb keeps only in-frame clones here, not all; method: immunoSEQ multiplex PCR. V and J calls and clone size follow that table, whereas D and trimming were derived from the DNA. The table records over 120,000 clones, 70% to 85% of them present only once. V and J are TRBV5-5 and TRBJ1-5; 8 nucleotides align to TRBD1. Sequenced sample: peripheral blood. This TCR derives from a woman aged 80 or older with acute or convalescent COVID-19. The CDR3 DNA sequence: TGTGCCAGCAGCCTTACTGGGACAGGACTGGGTCAGCCCCAGCATTTT. The encoded protein is CASSLTGTGLGQPQHF. Combining the CDR3 with reference TRBV5-5 and TRBJ1-5 gives the whole variable domain DAGVTQSPTHLIKTRGQQVTLRCSPISGHKSVSWYQQVLGQGPQFIFQYYEKEERGRGNFPDRFSARQFPNYSSELNVNALLLGDSALYLCASSLTGTGLGQPQHFGDGTRLSIL.